The clone carrying this T cell receptor (beta chain) has ten or more counts. A much bigger clone sits one base away, suggesting this may be a read error. This CDR3 has 15 residues. TCRdb used MiXCR to reprocess the 5' RACE reads, holding one entry per CDR3 protein. The top ten hold 2.2% of the sample, which has about 23,000 distinct CDR3 sequences, more than 25% seen once. J is TRBJ1-2 and V is TRBV21-1; the D segment call TRBD1 is taken from the table without a DNA check. TRBV21-1 is a documented pseudogene. Sample: tumor-infiltrating naive CD4+ T cells sorted from the breast tumor. Subset specified: naive CD4+ T cells, CD4+CD45RA+CD25-. The TCR comes from a female donor with breast cancer. The CDR3: CASSTQGQGNYDYTF. CDR3 in DNA: TGTGCCAGCAGCACTCAGGGACAGGGAAACTATGACTACACCTTC.